The entry below describes one TCR beta chain. What this receptor recognizes is not known. Per-base quality was not reported, and no clone a single base away is much larger than it. The same CDR3 is also encoded by other DNA sequences in this sample. The sample belongs to a study of blood T cell repertoires in COVID-19 (dated by TCRdb to the early 2020s). At the level of the whole study: Recovered participants in ImmuneRACE Cohort 3 were defined as having two consecutive negative NP/OP PCR tests, clearance from a healthcare professional, or resolution of symptoms. Samples covering the acute and convalescent phases of COVID-19 were provided by collaborators in the United States, Italy and Spain. The prospective study material was composed of cDNA or gDNA derived from T cells, B-cell-depleted T cells, or PBMCs. Subjects who had been exposed to COVID-19, were actively infected with it, or had recovered from it provided the deeply sampled blood TCRbeta repertoires that made up the dataset. The repertoires were released in a freely available public database intended as a resource for research on the immune response to SARS-CoV-2. Samples came from the ongoing ImmuneRACE study (first 160 participants) plus 1,254 subjects from 6 global collaborators. The sample metadata nearly always contained a de-identified subject ID, COVID-19 status, age in years and sex. HLA class I and class II types, where available, came from metadata supplied by the sample provider rather than from assay-based typing.

On the study overall, not on this receptor specifically: The amount of clinical and demographic metadata varied by source and participant and was provided uncurated.

Counted from cysteine to phenylalanine, this CDR3 has 15 amino acids. Of all the DNA, just the CDR3 is kept, 45 bases in frame from base 1. V trim: 2 bases; J trim: 4 bases; unmatched bases: 3. Based on the germline V gene (reference sequence), the CDR1 and CDR2 sequences are LNHDA and SQIVND. Participants in the prospective study were aged about 18 to 89 years, lived in 20 to 25 United States geographic areas, and enrolled through a virtual design. In the prospective study, cohorts were assigned on the basis of participant-reported clinical history obtained from a screening survey and a study questionnaire. In the prospective study, whole blood, serum and a nasopharyngeal or oropharyngeal swab were collected from each participant by mobile phlebotomists. Participants in the prospective study had the option to provide additional blood draws and questionnaires over a 2-month period. Before DNA extraction, blood samples from the prospective study were shipped at room temperature or frozen.

The immunoSEQ Assay, a bias-controlled multiplex PCR, was used to amplify TCRbeta CDR3 regions from genomic DNA. For the original study's pipeline: The number of nucleated cells in each sample was estimated from the amplification of reference gene primers within the assay. To quantify the absolute abundance of each unique TCRbeta CDR3 rearrangement, sequence reads were collapsed and filtered. For each sample, productive Simpson clonality was calculated as the square root of Simpson's diversity index across productive rearrangements. The table was pulled from immuneACCESS by TCRdb, which kept in-frame rearrangements only. Such tables lose some clones; where checked, under half of the loss comes from unresolved V genes, and the rest has no known cause. D and trimming were read from the DNA, whereas the V and J calls and clone size are those reported in that table. The sample table lists 200,000 to 250,000 clones, roughly nine tenths of them with a count of one. The ten largest make up 3% to 3.5% of the sample.

This TCR came from a woman aged 50 to 60 in a cohort exposed to, infected with or recovered from COVID-19 (not recorded which). Source material: PBMCs or T cells enriched from blood (not recorded which). This receptor chain uses TRBV19 and TRBJ2-3, with 10 central nucleotides matching TRBD2. The DNA sequence is as follows: TGTGCCAGTAGTATACGGACTAGCGGATCAGATACGCAGTATTTT. This translates into CASSIRTSGSDTQYF.